A selection of T cell receptor beta chains follows, all from one sample in a study of T cells in Graves' hyperthyroidism and ophthalmopathy. TCRdb called the multiplex PCR reads again in MiXCR, with one record for every CDR3 protein. The data hold some 620,000 distinct CDR3 sequences, with around 16% observed a single time. The sequenced sample consisted of blood. All receptors derive from a woman aged 25 to 39 with Graves' hyperthyroidism. Each CDR3 is given with its conserved first and last residue. A D gene is named only where the DNA matches it firmly. Size is omitted from some rows. Given values are once, few, many or a class for expanded clones.

size	D	V	J	DNA	CDR3
many	NA	TRBV28	TRBJ2-5	TGTGCTAGCATGCCCTCGGGCGGGCAAGAGACCCAGTACTTC	CASMPSGGQETQYF
few	NA	TRBV4-1	TRBJ2-5	TGCGCCAGCAGCCAAGATAGGAGGGGAGAGACCCAGTACTTC	CASSQDRRGETQYF
few	NA	TRBV12-5	TRBJ1-2	TGTGCTAGTGGGGGCCGGGTCAGGGAAGGGTTTGATGGCTACACCTTC	CASGGRVREGFDGYTF
NA	NA	TRBV29-1	TRBJ2-7	TGCAGCGTTGAAGATCGGTCTGGGGCCTACGAGCAGTACTTC	CSVEDRSGAYEQYF
few	NA	TRBV10-3	TRBJ2-1	TGTGCCACCCTCGGGGGGCTCTACAATGAGCAGTTCTTC	CATLGGLYNEQFF
few	TRBD1	TRBV19	TRBJ1-5	TGTGCCAGTAGTACAACAGGGGGTCCTCAGCCCCAGCATTTT	CASSTTGGPQPQHF
NA	TRBD1	TRBV12-3/TRBV12-4	TRBJ1-5	TGTGCCACCAGTAGTCACAGGGGTGATCAGCCCCAGCATTTT	CATSSHRGDQPQHF
NA	TRBD2	TRBV7-6	TRBJ2-1	TGTGCCAGCAGCTTAGCCGGGACTAGCGGGAACGGGGCGGATGTGAATGAGCAGTTCTTC	CASSLAGTSGNGADVNEQFF
many	NA	TRBV5-1	TRBJ2-7	TGCGCCAGCAGCAGTGGACCCGCCTACGAGCAGTACTTC	CASSSGPAYEQYF
many	NA	TRBV7-2	TRBJ2-1	TGTGCCAGCAGCTTAGGACTAACCTTCGGGGAGCAGTTCTTC	CASSLGLTFGEQFF
NA	TRBD2	TRBV5-1	TRBJ2-7	TGCGCCAGCAGCTTGGAACTAGCGGGAGTCGAGCAGTACTTC	CASSLELAGVEQYF
few	NA	TRBV11-3	TRBJ2-3	TGTGCCAGCAGCTTAGGACAGGAGGCAGATACGCAGTATTTT	CASSLGQEADTQYF
many	TRBD2	TRBV7-2	TRBJ2-3	TGTGCCAGCACCCCGCTAGGGGCTAGCGGGAGGGCCGGTACGCAGTATTTT	CASTPLGASGRAGTQYF
many	NA	TRBV28	TRBJ1-6	TGTGCCAGCAGTTTAGTCGGATCCGATAATTCACCCCTCCACTTT	CASSLVGSDNSPLHF
many	TRBD2	TRBV20-1	TRBJ2-1	TGCAGTGCCCTACGACCTAGCGGGAGGAATGAGCAGTTCTTC	CSALRPSGRNEQFF
few	TRBD1	TRBV6-1	TRBJ1-4	TGTGCCAGCAGACGGCAGGGGGCGGTTGAAAAACTGTTTTTT	CASRRQGAVEKLFF
NA	NA	TRBV6-1	TRBJ2-2	TGTGCCAGCAGGAAGAGCAGGGGCAACACCGGGGAGCTGTTTTTT	CASRKSRGNTGELFF
many	NA	TRBV2	TRBJ2-7	TGTGCCAGCAGTGAAGGGGTCCACGAGCAGTACTTC	CASSEGVHEQYF
few	NA	TRBV6-1	TRBJ1-1	TGTGCCAGCAGTGAAGCGCTGACGAACACTGAAGCTTTCTTT	CASSEALTNTEAFF
many	TRBD1	TRBV15	TRBJ2-1	TGTGCCACCAGCGGACAGGGGTGGGATGAGCAGTTCTTC	CATSGQGWDEQFF
NA	NA	TRBV27	TRBJ1-2	TGTGCCAGCTTCGACAGGCTGGAAGGCGGCTACACCTTC	CASFDRLEGGYTF
many	NA	TRBV28	TRBJ1-1	TGTGCCAGCAGTTATGGGGGATTGAGCACTGAAGCTTTCTTT	CASSYGGLSTEAFF
many	NA	TRBV24-1	TRBJ2-2	TGTGCCACCAGTGATTTCTGGGGGAGTGAGACCGGGGAGCTGTTTTTT	CATSDFWGSETGELFF
NA	NA	TRBV5-8	TRBJ2-3	TGTGCCAGCAGCTTCTCAGGACGTGGAGGTGTCACAGATACGCAGTATTTT	CASSFSGRGGVTDTQYF
NA	NA	TRBV5-4	TRBJ2-1	TGTGCCAGCAGCTTGGATAATGGGCAGTTCTTC	CASSLDNGQFF
few	TRBD1	TRBV20-1	TRBJ1-5	TGCAGTCCCACAACCGGGACAGGGAGATGTAGCAATCAGCCCCAGCATTTT	CSPTTGTGRCSNQPQHF
few	TRBD2	TRBV11-2	TRBJ2-7	TGTGCCAGCAGCCAAGAACTAGCGGGAGGATGGGAGCAGTACTTC	CASSQELAGGWEQYF
NA	TRBD1	TRBV11-2	TRBJ2-7	TGTGCCAGCAACGATAACAGGGGGGTTTTATCCGAGCAGTACTTC	CASNDNRGVLSEQYF
NA	NA	TRBV20-1	TRBJ1-3	TGCAGTGCTAGTGCCCGGAGCTCTGGAAACACCATATATTTT	CSASARSSGNTIYF
NA	NA	TRBV12-3/TRBV12-4	TRBJ2-5	TGTGCCAGCAGCATAGCTAGGAAAGAGACCCAGTACTTC	CASSIARKETQYF
few	TRBD2	TRBV4-3	TRBJ2-3	TGCGCCAGCAGCCAAGGGGCTAGCGGGAGTGCAGGTACGCAGTATTTT	CASSQGASGSAGTQYF
few	NA	TRBV9	TRBJ2-7	TGTGCCAGCAGCTTTGACGGGGGTTCCTACGAGCAGTACTTC	CASSFDGGSYEQYF
many	TRBD1	TRBV5-1	TRBJ2-7	TGCGCCAGCAGCCGGGACAGCGTGAGCTCCTACGAGCAGTACTTC	CASSRDSVSSYEQYF
NA	TRBD1	TRBV25-1	TRBJ1-3	TGTGCCAGCAGTGAATCAGGGGACAGACTCTCTGGAAACACCATATATTTT	CASSESGDRLSGNTIYF
NA	NA	TRBV27	TRBJ2-6	TGTGCCAGCAGCCCTCGGGCACTCTCTGGGGCCAACGTCCTGACTTTC	CASSPRALSGANVLTF
few	NA	TRBV29-1	TRBJ2-2	TGCAGCGTTGTTTGGGACGGGGAGCTGTTTTTT	CSVVWDGELFF
NA	TRBD1	TRBV9	TRBJ2-5	TGTGCCAGCAGCCCGACAGGGTCTGGGTCGGAGGAGACCCAGTACTTC	CASSPTGSGSEETQYF
many	TRBD2	TRBV9	TRBJ2-5	TGTGCCAGCAGCGTAGGACTAGCGGACCAAGAGACCCAGTACTTC	CASSVGLADQETQYF
many	NA	TRBV30	TRBJ2-5	TGTGCCTGGAGCCAAGACAATCAGGGCCAAGAGACCCAGTACTTC	CAWSQDNQGQETQYF
many	NA	TRBV20-1	TRBJ2-7	TGCAGTGCTAGAGACTTTTACGAGCAGTACTTC	CSARDFYEQYF
NA	NA	TRBV3-1	TRBJ2-7	TGTGCCAGCAGCCCCGGGACGGGATATAGGTACTACGAGCAGTACTTC	CASSPGTGYRYYEQYF
NA	NA	TRBV28	TRBJ2-1	TGTGCCAGCAGCTTCTTTAGCGTTTACAATGAGCAGTTCTTC	CASSFFSVYNEQFF
many	TRBD2	TRBV27	TRBJ2-7	TGTGCCAGCAGACTAGCGGGCGTTCTTAGCTCCTACGAGCAGTACTTC	CASRLAGVLSSYEQYF
NA	TRBD1	TRBV20-1	TRBJ1-2	TGCAGTGCTGGAGGGGGACAGCAAAATCTTAACTATGGCTACACCTTC	CSAGGGQQNLNYGYTF
NA	TRBD1	TRBV20-1	TRBJ1-5	TGCAGTGCTAGAGACGTTCAGGGGGCCCCTCAGCCCCAGCATTTT	CSARDVQGAPQPQHF
many	NA	TRBV2	TRBJ2-3	TGTGCCAGCAGTGTGAGAATAGGGGGCACAGATACGCAGTATTTT	CASSVRIGGTDTQYF
NA	TRBD1	TRBV10-1	TRBJ1-5	TGCGCCAGCAGTGAGTCATCCGGACAGGGAGCGAGTTATAGCAATCAGCCCCAGCATTTT	CASSESSGQGASYSNQPQHF
few	TRBD2	TRBV13	TRBJ2-2	TGTGCCAGCAGCCCAGAAGGGACTAGCGGGAGTGGCACCGGGGAGCTGTTTTTT	CASSPEGTSGSGTGELFF
many	TRBD2	TRBV5-1	TRBJ2-7	TGCGCCAGCAGCCCGGATACTAGCGGGTACTCCTACGAGCAGTACTTC	CASSPDTSGYSYEQYF
many	NA	TRBV18	TRBJ2-3	TGTGCCAGCTCACCGAGCCCAAGTGTAATCACAGATACGCAGTATTTT	CASSPSPSVITDTQYF
NA	TRBD2	TRBV19	TRBJ2-7	TGTGCCAGTAGTGCCGCCCCTAGCGGGAGAAGCTACGAGCAGTACTTC	CASSAAPSGRSYEQYF
many	TRBD2	TRBV2	TRBJ2-3	TGTGCCAGCAGTGAAAGGAGGGGGACTAGCAGAGATACGCAGTATTTT	CASSERRGTSRDTQYF
NA	TRBD2	TRBV7-2	TRBJ2-5	TGTGCCAGCAGCTTAGCTCGAGCGGGAGTCCAAGAGACCCAGTACTTC	CASSLARAGVQETQYF
NA	NA	TRBV11-3	TRBJ1-4	TGTGCCAGCAGCTTATTGTCGGGGGATGAAAAACTGTTTTTT	CASSLLSGDEKLFF
many	NA	TRBV2	TRBJ1-5	TGTGCCAGCAGTGAACACCCGCGGGACCAAACTAATCAGCCCCAGCATTTT	CASSEHPRDQTNQPQHF
NA	NA	TRBV28	TRBJ2-5	TGTGCCAGCACCGTGGACAGCGCTGAATTACAAGAGACCCAGTACTTC	CASTVDSAELQETQYF
few	NA	TRBV28	TRBJ2-1	TGTGCCAGCAGCCAGGGACGGAGAAGGCTAGACAATGAGCAGTTCTTC	CASSQGRRRLDNEQFF
NA	TRBD1	TRBV19	TRBJ2-7	TGTGCCAGTAGTATAGGACAGGGGGCCTCCTACGAGCAGTACTTC	CASSIGQGASYEQYF
NA	TRBD2	TRBV7-9	TRBJ2-3	TGTGCCATATCGGGGGATCTAGCGGGAGTAGGAGATACGCAGTATTTT	CAISGDLAGVGDTQYF